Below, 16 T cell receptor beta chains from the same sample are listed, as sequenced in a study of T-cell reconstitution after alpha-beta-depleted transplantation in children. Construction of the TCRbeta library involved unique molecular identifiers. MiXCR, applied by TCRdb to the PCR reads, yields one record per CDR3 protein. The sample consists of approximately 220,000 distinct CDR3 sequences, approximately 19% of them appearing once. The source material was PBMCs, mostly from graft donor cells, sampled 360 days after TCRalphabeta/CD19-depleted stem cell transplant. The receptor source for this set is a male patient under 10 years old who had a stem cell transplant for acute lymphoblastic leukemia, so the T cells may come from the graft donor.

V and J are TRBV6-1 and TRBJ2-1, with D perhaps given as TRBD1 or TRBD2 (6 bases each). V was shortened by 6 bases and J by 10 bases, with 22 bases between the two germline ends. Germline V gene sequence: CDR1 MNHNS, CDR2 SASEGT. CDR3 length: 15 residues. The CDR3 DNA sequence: TGTGCCAGCAGAGGGGGGACATCCCTCCGCGGGGAGCAGTTCTTC. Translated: CASRGGTSLRGEQFF.

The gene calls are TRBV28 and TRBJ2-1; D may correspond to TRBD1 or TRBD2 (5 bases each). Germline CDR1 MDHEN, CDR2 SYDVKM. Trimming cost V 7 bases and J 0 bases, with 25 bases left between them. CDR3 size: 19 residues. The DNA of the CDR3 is TGTGCCAGCACTTTCGCTCAGGGTGGCGGGTTCAGCTCCTACAATGAGCAGTTCTTC. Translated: CASTFAQGGGFSSYNEQFF.

DNA for the CDR3: TGTGCCAGCAGTCCTCGGGGGTGGGTTAACACTGAAGCTTTCTTT. Translation: CASSPRGWVNTEAFF. The chain is built from TRBV12-3 or TRBV12-4 and TRBJ1-1, with a possible D match to TRBD1 (5 bases). The V gene lost 5 bases and the J gene lost 2 bases, with 15 bases spanning the gap. The CDR3 contains 15 residues.

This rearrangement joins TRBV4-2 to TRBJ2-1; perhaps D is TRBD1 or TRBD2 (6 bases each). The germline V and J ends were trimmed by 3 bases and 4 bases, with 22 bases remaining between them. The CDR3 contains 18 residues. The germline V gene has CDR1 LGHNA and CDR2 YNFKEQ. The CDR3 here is CASSQNERPRGHYNEQFF. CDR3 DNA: TGTGCCAGCAGCCAGAACGAACGTCCGCGGGGACATTACAATGAGCAGTTCTTC.

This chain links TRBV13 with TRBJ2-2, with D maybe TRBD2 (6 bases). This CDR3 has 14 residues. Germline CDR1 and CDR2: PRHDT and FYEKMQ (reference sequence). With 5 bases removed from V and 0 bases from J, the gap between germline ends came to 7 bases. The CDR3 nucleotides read TGTGCCAGCAGCCCGGGGGCGAACACCGGGGAGCTGTTTTTT. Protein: CASSPGANTGELFF.

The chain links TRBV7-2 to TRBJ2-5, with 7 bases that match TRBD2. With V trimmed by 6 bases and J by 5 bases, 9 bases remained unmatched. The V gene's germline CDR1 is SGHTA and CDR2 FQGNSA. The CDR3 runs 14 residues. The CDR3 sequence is CASRIGLGSETQYF. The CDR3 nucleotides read TGTGCCAGCAGGATTGGACTAGGTTCGGAGACCCAGTACTTC.

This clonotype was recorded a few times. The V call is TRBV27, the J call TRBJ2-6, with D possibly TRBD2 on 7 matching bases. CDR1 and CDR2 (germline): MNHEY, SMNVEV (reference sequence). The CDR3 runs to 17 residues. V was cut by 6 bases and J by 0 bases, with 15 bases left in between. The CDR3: CASSKTGGHSGANVLTF. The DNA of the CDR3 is TGTGCCAGCAGCAAGACGGGGGGCCACTCTGGGGCCAACGTCCTGACTTTC.

CDR3 in DNA: TGCAGCGCTGGGGACCCCGAAGGAAGAAACGAGCAGTACTTC. Translating it yields CSAGDPEGRNEQYF. V is TRBV29-1 and J is TRBJ2-7; D tentatively fits TRBD1 or TRBD2 (5 bases each). Trimming removed 7 bases at V and 5 bases at J, with 21 bases between. This CDR3 has 14 residues. Germline lookup yields CDR1 SQVTM and CDR2 ANQGSEA.

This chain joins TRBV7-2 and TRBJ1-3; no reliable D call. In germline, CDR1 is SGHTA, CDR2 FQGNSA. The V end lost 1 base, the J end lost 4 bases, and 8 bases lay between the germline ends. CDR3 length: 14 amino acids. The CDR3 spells CASSLGGPGNTIYF. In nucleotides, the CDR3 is TGTGCCAGCAGCTTAGGAGGGCCAGGAAACACCATATATTTT. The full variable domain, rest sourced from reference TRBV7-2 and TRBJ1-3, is GAGVSQSPSNKVTEKGKDVELRCDPISGHTALYWYRQSLGQGLEFLIYFQGNSAPDKSGLPSDRFSAERTGGSVSTLTIQRTQQEDSAVYLCASSLGGPGNTIYFGEGSWLTVV.

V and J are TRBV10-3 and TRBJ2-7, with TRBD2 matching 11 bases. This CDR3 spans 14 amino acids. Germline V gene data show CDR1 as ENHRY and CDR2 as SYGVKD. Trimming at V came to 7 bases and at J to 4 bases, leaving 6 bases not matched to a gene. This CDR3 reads CAITETSGAYEQYF. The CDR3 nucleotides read TGTGCCATCACCGAGACTAGCGGGGCGTACGAGCAGTACTTC.

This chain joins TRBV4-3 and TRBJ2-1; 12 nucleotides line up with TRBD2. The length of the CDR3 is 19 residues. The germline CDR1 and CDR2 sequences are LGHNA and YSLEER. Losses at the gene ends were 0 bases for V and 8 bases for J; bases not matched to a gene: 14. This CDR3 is CASSQDASSGRAWSDEQFF. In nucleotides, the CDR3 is TGCGCCAGCAGCCAAGATGCCTCTAGCGGGAGGGCCTGGTCCGATGAGCAGTTCTTC.

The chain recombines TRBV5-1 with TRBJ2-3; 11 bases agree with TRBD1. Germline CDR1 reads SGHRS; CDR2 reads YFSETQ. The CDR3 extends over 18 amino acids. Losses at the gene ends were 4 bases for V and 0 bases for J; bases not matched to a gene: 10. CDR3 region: CASSPGQGAIPSTDTQYF. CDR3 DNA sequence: TGCGCCAGCAGCCCCGGACAGGGGGCTATCCCCAGCACAGATACGCAGTATTTT. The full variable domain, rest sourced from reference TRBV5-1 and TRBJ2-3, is KAGVTQTPRYLIKTRGQQVTLSCSPISGHRSVSWYQQTPGQGLQFLFEYFSETQRNKGNFPGRFSGRQFSNSRSEMNVSTLELGDSALYLCASSPGQGAIPSTDTQYFGPGTRLTVL.

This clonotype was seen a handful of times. The CDR3 loop is CASKRQGWNSPLHF. In DNA form, the CDR3 reads TGTGCCAGCAAGCGACAGGGGTGGAATTCACCCCTCCACTTT. This chain connects TRBV28 to TRBJ1-6; the match to TRBD1 covers 8 bases. This CDR3 comprises 14 residues. Per germline, CDR1 MDHEN and CDR2 SYDVKM. The ends lost 7 bases at V and 7 bases at J; junction bases unmatched: 6.

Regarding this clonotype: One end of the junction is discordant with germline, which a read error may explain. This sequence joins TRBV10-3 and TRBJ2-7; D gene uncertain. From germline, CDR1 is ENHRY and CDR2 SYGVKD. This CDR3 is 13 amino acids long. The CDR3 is CAISEVNDYEQYF. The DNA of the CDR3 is TGTGCGATCAGTGAAGTAAATGACTACGAGCAGTACTTC.

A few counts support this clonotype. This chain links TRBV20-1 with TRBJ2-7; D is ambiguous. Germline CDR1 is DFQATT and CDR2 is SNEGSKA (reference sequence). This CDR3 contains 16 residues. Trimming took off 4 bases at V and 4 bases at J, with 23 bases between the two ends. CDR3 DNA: TGCAGTGCTAAATTAGGACCCCCAGAGTCCCGATACGAGCAGTACTTC. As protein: CSAKLGPPESRYEQYF.

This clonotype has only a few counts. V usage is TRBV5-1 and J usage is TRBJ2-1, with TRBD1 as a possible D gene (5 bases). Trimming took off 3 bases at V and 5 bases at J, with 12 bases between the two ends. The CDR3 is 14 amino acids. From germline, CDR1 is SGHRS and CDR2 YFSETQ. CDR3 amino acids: CASSYRYGNNEQFF. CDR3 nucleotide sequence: TGCGCCAGCAGCTACAGGTATGGGAACAATGAGCAGTTCTTC.